The source of this T cell receptor beta chain is a study of OX40 agonist ivuxolimab in advanced cancers. Overall study: The patients got ivuxolimab, which is an agonistic anti-OX40 (CD134) antibody. Antecedent anti-PD-1, anti-PD-L1 or anti-CTLA-4 therapy was permissible, with around 41% having received some. Findings and limits, study-wide: Expanded clones belonging to CD8+ T cells outnumbered, on average, those of CD4+.

Details on this clone: What it recognizes is unknown.

V lost 7 bases to trimming and J lost 10 bases, with 12 bases between them. CDR3 length: 11 residues. Germline V CDR1 and CDR2: SGHDT, YYEEEE. The assay was immunoSEQ multiplex PCR, and TCRdb's table has in-frame clones only and misses some. The sample lists 100,000 to 120,000 clones, roughly nine tenths occurring once. The TCR was taken from an adult with an advanced solid tumor such as melanoma, head and neck, liver or kidney cancer. The input for sequencing was CD4+ or CD8+ T cells sorted from blood, taken in a trial of the OX40 agonist ivuxolimab. The rearrangement joins TRBV5-6 to TRBJ2-1; D is unclear. CDR3 region: CASHRRKEQFF. Written as DNA, the CDR3 is TGTGCCAGCCACCGTAGGAAAGAGCAGTTCTTC.